Each of the 24 T cell receptor beta chains below was sequenced from the same sample in a study of T cells after yellow fever vaccination. TCRdb redid the calling of the 5' RACE reads with MiXCR, one entry per CDR3 protein. The data show hundreds of thousands of distinct CDR3 sequences, 21% seen once. The material sequenced was PBMCs, taken less than 25 days after the first yellow fever vaccination. The receptors come from a man aged 18 to 29 who received the YFV17D yellow fever vaccine.

This clonotype was recorded a few times. This chain connects TRBV19 to TRBJ2-4; 7 positions match TRBD1. Trimming at V came to 5 bases and at J to 3 bases, leaving 10 bases not matched to a gene. This CDR3 contains 16 residues. The V gene's germline CDR1 is LNHDA and CDR2 SQIVND (reference sequence). The CDR3 sequence: CASSVDRVGGKNIQYF. The CDR3 DNA is TGTGCCAGTAGTGTTGACAGGGTAGGAGGCAAAAACATTCAGTACTTC.

The chain links TRBV7-3 to TRBJ2-1; unclear D gene. Trimming stripped 5 bases from V and 6 bases from J, with 17 bases between. Germline CDR1 SGHTA, CDR2 FQGTGA. The CDR3 has 15 residues. The CDR3 is CASSAGVLVGNEQFF. The CDR3 coding sequence is TGTGCCAGCAGCGCTGGGGTTCTCGTTGGCAATGAGCAGTTCTTC.

This chain connects TRBV5-6 to TRBJ2-4; 14 bases match TRBD2. V was pared by 0 bases and J by 7 bases, with 12 bases of the junction left unmatched. The CDR3 covers 19 residues. CDR1 and CDR2 from the germline V gene are SGHDT and YYEEEE. CDR3 in amino acids: CASSLVLSGTSGGGNIQYF. CDR3 DNA sequence: TGTGCCAGCAGCTTGGTCCTCTCCGGGACTAGCGGGGGTGGGAACATTCAGTACTTC. The full variable domain, with the rest looked up from reference TRBV5-6 and TRBJ2-4, is DAGVTQSPTHLIKTRGQQVTLRCSPKSGHDTVSWYQQALGQGPQFIFQYYEEEERQRGNFPDRFSGHQFPNYSSELNVNALLLGDSALYLCASSLVLSGTSGGGNIQYFGAGTRLSVL.

Only a few counts were recorded for this clonotype. A junction end diverges from the germline sequence, so it may reflect a read error. The chain has TRBV7-7 and TRBJ1-1; D ambiguous. CDR3 length equals 13 residues. Germline V CDR1 and CDR2: SSHAT, FNYEAQ (reference sequence). The CDR3 here is CASSPDMNTEAFF. The DNA of the CDR3 is TGTGCTAGCAGCCCCGATATGAACACTGAAGCTTTCTTT. The whole variable domain, remainder taken from reference TRBV7-7 and TRBJ1-1, is GAGVSQSPRYKVTKRGQDVTLRCDPISSHATLYWYQQALGQGPEFLTYFNYEAQPDKSGLPSDRFSAERPEGSISTLTIQRTEQRDSAMYRCASSPDMNTEAFFGQGTRLTVV.

This clonotype occurred a few times. The rearrangement links TRBV7-2 to TRBJ2-4; 9 nucleotides agree with TRBD2. V was pared by 5 bases and J by 7 bases, with 15 bases of the junction left unmatched. The CDR3 totals 17 residues. Germline V gene sequence: CDR1 SGHTA, CDR2 FQGNSA. The CDR3 sequence: CASSHRPSGAGWNIQYF. The CDR3 nucleotides read TGTGCCAGCAGCCACCGGCCTAGCGGGGCGGGGTGGAACATTCAGTACTTC.

A few counts support this clonotype. This chain joins TRBV18 and TRBJ1-6; D may be TRBD1 (6 bases). V was clipped by 1 base and J by 10 bases, with 14 bases between them. Germline V gives CDR1 KGHSH, CDR2 LQKENI. This CDR3 spans 15 amino acids. CDR3 amino acids: CASSPLQGLNSPLHF. CDR3 DNA: TGTGCCAGCTCACCACTACAGGGTTTGAACTCACCCCTCCACTTT. Filled out from reference TRBV18 and TRBJ1-6, the complete variable domain reads NAGVMQNPRHLVRRRGQEARLRCSPMKGHSHVYWYRQLPEEGLKFMVYLQKENIIDESGMPKERFSAEFPKEGPSILRIQQVVRGDSAAYFCASSPLQGLNSPLHFGNGTRLTVT.

Concerning this clonotype: This clone may be a read error of a much larger clone one base away. V and J are TRBV20-1 and TRBJ2-5, with no clear D. Looked up from germline, CDR1 is DFQATT and CDR2 is SNEGSKA (reference sequence). The CDR3 contains 10 residues. With 0 bases removed from V and 4 bases from J, the gap between germline ends came to 0 bases. CDR3 in amino acids: CSAREETQYF. CDR3 bases: TGCAGTGCTAGAGAAGAGACCCAGTACTTC.

This clonotype was detected once. The chain employs TRBV19 and TRBJ1-1; 10 nucleotides line up with TRBD1. The CDR3 runs 16 residues. V lost 6 bases and J lost 0; bases outside the gene matches: 7. Germline V lookup: CDR1 LNHDA, CDR2 SQIVND (reference sequence). The CDR3 sequence is CASREDRGEVNTEAFF. The CDR3 DNA is TGTGCCAGTAGGGAGGACAGGGGGGAGGTGAACACTGAAGCTTTCTTT.

This clonotype showed up just a few times. The chain carries TRBV20-1 and TRBJ2-1; D possibly matches TRBD1 or TRBD2 (5 bases each). This CDR3 comprises 14 residues. V lost 4 bases, J lost 4 bases, and 14 bases lay in between. CDR1 is DFQATT, CDR2 SNEGSKA, per germline (reference sequence). The DNA for the CDR3 is TGCAGTGCTACTATGTGGGGGTTTTACAATGAGCAGTTCTTC. Its protein product is CSATMWGFYNEQFF.

CDR3 region: CASSADYYQETQYF. CDR3 DNA sequence: TGTGCCAGCAGTGCGGACTACTACCAAGAGACCCAGTACTTC. The V call is TRBV2, the J call TRBJ2-5; tentatively, D is TRBD2 (6 bases). Germline V gene data show CDR1 as SNHLY and CDR2 as FYNNEI. The CDR3 runs 14 residues. Between the trimmed V and J ends, which lost 4 bases and 0 bases, there was a span of 9 bases.

This rearrangement joins TRBV30 to TRBJ1-2; D is ambiguous. The CDR3 is 13 residues long. Trimming shortened V by 0 bases and J by 8 bases, and 13 bases separated the two germline ends. Germline CDR1 GTSNPN, CDR2 SVGIG (reference sequence). The CDR3 region has the DNA TGTGCCTGGAGTGTTAAGCCCGTGGGGGGCTACACCTTC. Translation gives CAWSVKPVGGYTF.

This clonotype has a handful of counts. The chain employs TRBV7-9 and TRBJ1-2; 8 bases align to TRBD1. CDR3 size: 16 residues. J gave up 8 bases and V 1 base, and 12 bases lay outside the gene matches. Per the germline V gene, CDR1 is SEHNR and CDR2 is FQNEAQ (reference sequence). The CDR3 sequence: CASSLEAPWTGLGYTF. Here the CDR3 DNA reads TGTGCCAGCAGCTTAGAAGCCCCCTGGACAGGGCTAGGCTACACCTTC.

This sequence joins TRBV27 and TRBJ1-2, with D possibly being TRBD1 (5 bases). Germline CDR1 is MNHEY and CDR2 is SMNVEV (reference sequence). This CDR3 contains 12 residues. With 8 bases removed from V and 8 bases from J, the gap between germline ends came to 15 bases. In nucleotides, the CDR3 is TGTGCCAGCTATTCAGGGCCTCGGGGCTACACCTTC. It codes for CASYSGPRGYTF.

The chain joins TRBV20-1 to TRBJ2-1; a weak D match, TRBD2 (6 bases). With 5 bases removed from V and 3 bases from J, the gap between germline ends came to 11 bases. The CDR3 contains 13 residues. The germline V gene encodes CDR1 DFQATT and CDR2 SNEGSKA (reference sequence). CDR3 in amino acids: CSAPRGSYNEQFF. Here the CDR3 DNA reads TGCAGTGCTCCTCGGGGGAGCTACAATGAGCAGTTCTTC.

The chain carries TRBV7-2 and TRBJ2-2; 12 bases map to TRBD2. The germline gives CDR1 SGHTA, CDR2 FQGNSA. Trimming at V came to 0 bases and at J to 5 bases, leaving 10 bases not matched to a gene. This CDR3 has 19 amino acids. The CDR3 here is CASSLALGLAGRLTGELFF. The CDR3 region has the DNA TGTGCCAGCAGCTTAGCCCTAGGACTAGCGGGGCGATTAACCGGGGAGCTGTTTTTT.

In its sample, this clonotype was seen a few times. The chain has TRBV5-1 and TRBJ2-2; D might be TRBD1 or TRBD2, each matching 6 bases. Trimming shortened V by 4 bases and J by 4 bases, and 20 bases separated the two germline ends. Per germline, CDR1 SGHRS and CDR2 YFSETQ. The CDR3 is 17 amino acids. CDR3 residues: CASSARGGGVRTGELFF. The CDR3 DNA sequence: TGCGCCAGCAGCGCCAGGGGAGGAGGAGTGCGCACCGGGGAGCTGTTTTTT.

The chain combines TRBV4-1 with TRBJ1-4; 7 bases map to TRBD1. The trim removed 5 bases at V and 0 bases at J, leaving 3 bases unmatched. CDR1 and CDR2 (germline): MGHRA, YSYEKL. This CDR3 contains 15 residues. The CDR3: CASSWDRSTNEKLFF. Written as DNA, the CDR3 is TGCGCCAGCAGCTGGGACAGATCAACTAATGAAAAACTGTTTTTT.

This chain uses TRBV12-3 or TRBV12-4 with TRBJ2-7, with 8 bases aligning to TRBD1. This CDR3 contains 14 residues. V trimming: 6 bases; J trimming: 6 bases; junction bases outside the gene matches: 10. The CDR3 region is CASSKYGQGGEQYV. CDR3 nucleotides: TGTGCCAGCAGCAAATACGGACAGGGCGGCGAGCAGTACGTC.

This clonotype has a handful of counts. V usage is TRBV12-3 or TRBV12-4 and J usage is TRBJ2-5; no clear D gene. Between the trimmed V and J ends, which lost 5 bases and 3 bases, there was a span of 10 bases. CDR3 length equals 13 residues. The CDR3 here is CASSPEAKETQYF. Here the CDR3 DNA reads TGTGCCAGCAGTCCGGAAGCAAAAGAGACCCAGTACTTC.

The chain joins TRBV6-2 or TRBV6-3 to TRBJ2-5, with a weak D call TRBD1 (6 bases). This CDR3 is 13 amino acids long. CDR1 and CDR2 (germline): MNHEY, SVGEGT. The V end was cut by 7 bases, the J end by 5 bases, with 14 bases between. The CDR3 spells CASTAGVGETQYF. The CDR3 DNA sequence: TGTGCCAGCACTGCAGGGGTCGGGGAGACCCAGTACTTC.

This clonotype has more than one count but fewer than ten. The CDR3 reads CASSQEAASDTQYF. CDR3 bases: TGTGCCAGCAGCCAAGAGGCGGCGAGCGATACGCAGTATTTT. The chain links TRBV4-2 to TRBJ2-3, with no clear D. Germline V lookup: CDR1 LGHNA, CDR2 YNFKEQ. The CDR3 extends over 14 amino acids. V was shortened by 0 bases and J by 6 bases, with 10 bases between the two germline ends.

In its sample, this clonotype was seen a few times. The rearrangement joins TRBV6-2 or TRBV6-3 to TRBJ1-2; 8 bases match TRBD1. Germline assignment: CDR1 MNHEY and CDR2 SVGEGT. The CDR3 runs 15 residues. V shed 6 bases and J 7 bases; nucleotides not matched to a gene: 13. The CDR3 sequence: CASSRPDRARGGYTF. Written as DNA, the CDR3 is TGTGCCAGCAGCCGTCCGGACAGGGCCAGAGGTGGCTACACCTTC.

The chain combines TRBV7-2 with TRBJ2-7; D not certain. The CDR3 has 13 residues. V shed 8 bases and J shed 2 bases, with 13 bases lying between them. Germline assignment: CDR1 SGHTA and CDR2 FQGNSA. The CDR3 loop is CASSYRFAYEQYV. In DNA, the CDR3 is TGTGCCAGCTCATATCGCTTCGCCTACGAGCAGTACGTC.

This chain connects TRBV7-3 to TRBJ2-1; 7 bases line up with TRBD2. The CDR3 covers 15 residues. Germline CDR1 SGHTA, CDR2 FQGTGA. V was pared by 5 bases and J by 3 bases, with 7 bases of the junction left unmatched. The CDR3, as DNA: TGTGCCAGCAGCCCGAAAGCGGGACTCTACAATGAGCAGTTCTTC. Its translation is CASSPKAGLYNEQFF.